This T cell receptor (beta chain) was captured in a study of blood T cell repertoires in COVID-19 (dated by TCRdb to about 2020). For context, the study as a whole: Samples covering the acute and convalescent phases of COVID-19 were provided by collaborators in the United States, Italy and Spain. The material from the prospective study consisted of cDNA or gDNA derived from T cells, B-cell-depleted T cells, or PBMCs. Deeply sampled blood TCRbeta repertoires from subjects exposed to, actively infected with, or recovered from COVID-19 were included in the dataset. The repertoires were made available in a free public database intended to serve as a resource for research on the immune response to SARS-CoV-2. The samples were drawn from the first 160 participants of the ongoing ImmuneRACE study and from 950 to 1,500 subjects provided by 6 global collaborators. The sample metadata nearly always contained a de-identified subject ID, COVID-19 status, age in years and sex. Where available, HLA class I and class II types were obtained from metadata supplied by the sample provider rather than from assay-based typing.

Study-wide findings and limitations: Clinical and demographic metadata were provided uncurated, with the amount varying by source and participant.

Collaborating institutions collected whole blood in K2EDTA tubes following their own protocols. For TCRbeta analysis, collaborators shipped samples in one of three forms: frozen whole blood, isolated PBMCs, or DNA extracted from either of those sample types. The CDR3 holds 16 amino acids from the cysteine to the phenylalanine. Only CDR3 DNA is held: 48 bases, read in frame from base 1. The germline V and J ends show losses of 2 bases and 7 bases respectively, and no gene match explains 10 bases of the junction. Looking up the germline V gene yields CDR1 SGHRS and CDR2 YFSETQ. As for this clone: There is no known antigen for this receptor. No qualities accompany the bases; no much larger clone lies one base away.

The immunoSEQ Assay, a bias-controlled multiplex PCR, was used to amplify TCRbeta CDR3 regions from genomic DNA. Turning to the authors' computational methods: The number of nucleated cells in each sample was estimated from the amplification of reference gene primers within the assay. To quantify the absolute abundance of each unique TCRbeta CDR3 rearrangement, sequence reads were collapsed and filtered. For each sample, productive Simpson clonality was calculated as the square root of Simpson's diversity index over productive rearrangements. In its TCRdb copy, this immuneACCESS table keeps in-frame sequences only and misses some clones. Where compared with another copy, unresolved V genes explain less than half of these, and the others have no known cause. V and J calls and clone size are given by that table; D and trimming were obtained from the DNA. The sample records 340,000 or so clones, around 87% of which are singletons. In total, the top ten clones hold 1% of the sample.

Sequencing input: peripheral blood. The rearrangement combines TRBV5-1 with TRBJ2-1, with 9 bases aligning to TRBD1. The sequence was obtained from a man aged 45-65 years with active or convalescent COVID-19. In nucleotide form, the sequence is TGCGCCAGCAGCTTACCCGGGACAGGGTACTCGAATGAGCAGTTCTTC. Translated, this is CASSLPGTGYSNEQFF.